The rows below give T cell receptor beta chains drawn from one sample of a study of cytomegalovirus exposure and HLA in healthy donors. TCRdb's copy holds only in-frame clones and misses some; the assay was immunoSEQ multiplex PCR. The sample records 50,000 to 75,000 clones, over 70% being singletons. Sequenced input: PBMCs. The origin of the receptors is a woman between 40 and 55 years old in good health and CMV-seronegative. The CDR3 runs from the conserved cysteine through the conserved F or W. D genes are given only for firm matches. A clone size is listed for some rows: how often the clone was seen (once, few, many), or a class if it is expanded.

DNA	CDR3	V	J	D	size
TGTGCCAGCAGCTTAGTACCCTCAGGGGGGCTCAATGAAAAACTGTTTTTT	CASSLVPSGGLNEKLFF	TRBV11-2	TRBJ1-4	TRBD1	.
TGTGCCAGCAGCCTCAACACCGGGGAGCTGTTTTTT	CASSLNTGELFF	TRBV5-4	TRBJ2-2	.	once
TGTGCCAGCAGTGAATTCCGTTCTAGCGGGAACACAGATACGCAGTATTTT	CASSEFRSSGNTDTQYF	TRBV6-1	TRBJ2-3	TRBD2	.
TGTGCCAGCAGCCAAGCTCGAGTACTAGCGGGAGGGAGAGAGACCCAGTACTTC	CASSQARVLAGGRETQYF	TRBV14	TRBJ2-5	TRBD2	.
TGTGCCAGCAGTTTCGGCGGTGATAATGAAAAACTGTTTTTT	CASSFGGDNEKLFF	TRBV28	TRBJ1-4	.	.
TGTGCCAGCTGGGGCAGGGGACGCACAGATACGCAGTATTTT	CASWGRGRTDTQYF	TRBV6-5	TRBJ2-3	.	medium-sized
TGTGCCTGGAGAAAACCGGGACAGAGAACTGAAGCTTTCTTT	CAWRKPGQRTEAFF	TRBV30	TRBJ1-1	TRBD1	.
TGTGCCAGCAGCCAAGGACCTGACAGAAACAATGAGCAGTTCTTC	CASSQGPDRNNEQFF	TRBV4-2	TRBJ2-1	.	.
TGCGCCAGCAGCCAAGATGGAACTAGCGTTGAGACCCAGTACTTC	CASSQDGTSVETQYF	TRBV4-1	TRBJ2-5	TRBD2	.
TGTGCCAGTAGTCCCGGGACAGGACGGAACACTGAAGCTTTCTTT	CASSPGTGRNTEAFF	TRBV19	TRBJ1-1	TRBD1	.
TGTGCCAGCTCACCCGGGACAGGGTTGGACTACACCTTC	CASSPGTGLDYTF	TRBV18	TRBJ1-2	TRBD1	.
TGCAGTGCTTTACCAGGCTACGAGCAGTACTTC	CSALPGYEQYF	TRBV20-1	TRBJ2-7	.	few
TGCGCCAGCAGCCAAGGGCTCGCTAGCGGGACGCGAGAGACCCAGTACTTC	CASSQGLASGTRETQYF	TRBV4-1	TRBJ2-5	TRBD2	.
TGTGCCAGCAGCTCTCCCTCAGATACGCAGTATTTT	CASSSPSDTQYF	TRBV7-3	TRBJ2-3	.	.
TGTGCCAGCAGCGTAGCCCCGGACAGCCTCTATGGCTACACCTTC	CASSVAPDSLYGYTF	TRBV9	TRBJ1-2	.	.
TGTGCCTGGAGTGTACTTCGGCTAGCGGGAGCGGGTACGCAGTATTTT	CAWSVLRLAGAGTQYF	TRBV30	TRBJ2-3	TRBD2	.
TGTGCCAGCAGTCCCCGGGACAGCGAAAAACTGTTTTTT	CASSPRDSEKLFF	TRBV25-1	TRBJ1-4	TRBD1	.
TGTGCCAGCAGTAGGGGGACAGGGTGGGACAATGAGCAGTTCTTC	CASSRGTGWDNEQFF	TRBV6-1	TRBJ2-1	TRBD1	.
TGTGCCAGCAGTTCTGTGACGGGACAGGGCCTTGCGTTT	CASSSVTGQGLAF	TRBV6-5	TRBJ1-1	TRBD1	.
TGTGCCAGCAGTGGCGGGACAGGGGACACCGGGGAGCTGTTTTTT	CASSGGTGDTGELFF	TRBV2	TRBJ2-2	TRBD1	few
TGTGCCAGTAGTATAGTGGGGACTAGCCGGTCTTACAATGAGCAGTTCTTC	CASSIVGTSRSYNEQFF	TRBV19	TRBJ2-1	TRBD2	.
TGTGCCAGCAGCCCCGGGTCCGGACAGGGGCTATACGAGCAGTACTTC	CASSPGSGQGLYEQYF	TRBV7-3	TRBJ2-7	TRBD1	.
TGTGCCAGCCGGCCCCGTACGGTAGCGGGAGGGCCGGAAGAGCAGTTCTTC	CASRPRTVAGGPEEQFF	TRBV18	TRBJ2-1	TRBD2	once
TGTGCCAGCAGCTACCCACCGGGACAGGGGCCCGGGGAGCTGTTTTTT	CASSYPPGQGPGELFF	TRBV5-4	TRBJ2-2	TRBD1	.
TGTGCCAGCAGCACCAAGTTGACTAGCGGGGCGAACAATGAGCAGTTCTTC	CASSTKLTSGANNEQFF	TRBV5-4	TRBJ2-1	TRBD2	.
TGTGCCAGCTCACCAGGGGCCCTAGCGGGAGGGAACAATGAGCAGTTCTTC	CASSPGALAGGNNEQFF	TRBV18	TRBJ2-1	TRBD2	.
TGCGCCAGCAGCCCGGGCCGCGGGACTTCAAATGAAAAACTGTTTTTT	CASSPGRGTSNEKLFF	TRBV5-1	TRBJ1-4	.	.
TGTGCCAGCAGCTTAGTAGCGGACAGGGGTGGCCAGTACTTC	CASSLVADRGGQYF	TRBV7-9	TRBJ2-5	TRBD1	.